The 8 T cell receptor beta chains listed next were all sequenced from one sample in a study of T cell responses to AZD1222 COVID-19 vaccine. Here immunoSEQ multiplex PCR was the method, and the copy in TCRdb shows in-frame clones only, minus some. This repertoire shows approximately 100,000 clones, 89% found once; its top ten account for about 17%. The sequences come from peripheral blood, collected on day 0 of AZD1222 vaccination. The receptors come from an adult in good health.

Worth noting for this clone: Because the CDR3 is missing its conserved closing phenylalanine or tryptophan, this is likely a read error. CDR3 nucleotides: TGTGCCAGCAGCCAAGGTGGGAATCCCAATTCACCCCTCCACCTT. Translation: CASSQGGNPNSPLHL. The chain couples TRBV3-1 (or the pseudogene TRBV3-2) to TRBJ1-6; D unclear. Germline-derived CDR1 and CDR2 are LGHDT and YNNKEL (reference sequence). The V end was cut by 1 base, the J end by 7 bases, with 11 bases between. The length of the CDR3 is 15 residues.

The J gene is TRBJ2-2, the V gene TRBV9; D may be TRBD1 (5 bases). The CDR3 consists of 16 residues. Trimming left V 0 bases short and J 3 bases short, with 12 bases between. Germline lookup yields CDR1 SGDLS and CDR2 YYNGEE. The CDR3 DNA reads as TGTGCCAGCAGCGTAGATCAGGACACTTACACCGGGGAGCTGTTTTTT. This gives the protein CASSVDQDTYTGELFF.

The CDR3 nucleotides read TGCGCCAGCAGCACTAAACAGGGCTACGAGCAGTACTTC. As protein: CASSTKQGYEQYF. J is TRBJ2-7 and V is TRBV5-1, with D perhaps TRBD1 (6 bases). The germline V and J ends were trimmed by 4 bases and 3 bases, with 11 bases remaining between them. CDR1 is SGHRS, CDR2 YFSETQ, per germline. This CDR3 comprises 13 residues. Combining the CDR3 with reference TRBV5-1 and TRBJ2-7 gives the whole variable domain KAGVTQTPRYLIKTRGQQVTLSCSPISGHRSVSWYQQTPGQGLQFLFEYFSETQRNKGNFPGRFSGRQFSNSRSEMNVSTLELGDSALYLCASSTKQGYEQYFGPGTRLTVT.

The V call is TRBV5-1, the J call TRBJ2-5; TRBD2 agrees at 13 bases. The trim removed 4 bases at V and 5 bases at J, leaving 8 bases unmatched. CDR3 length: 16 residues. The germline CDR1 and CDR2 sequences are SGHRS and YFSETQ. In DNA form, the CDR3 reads TGCGCCAGCAGCCGTGGGACTAGCGGGGAGGGGGAGACCCAGTACTTC. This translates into CASSRGTSGEGETQYF.

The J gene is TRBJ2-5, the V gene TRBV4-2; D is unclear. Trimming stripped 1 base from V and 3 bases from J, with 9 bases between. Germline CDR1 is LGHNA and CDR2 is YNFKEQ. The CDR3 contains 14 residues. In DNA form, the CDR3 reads TGTGCCAGCAGCCAAGCTCCAGATAAAGAGACCCAGTACTTC. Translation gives CASSQAPDKETQYF.

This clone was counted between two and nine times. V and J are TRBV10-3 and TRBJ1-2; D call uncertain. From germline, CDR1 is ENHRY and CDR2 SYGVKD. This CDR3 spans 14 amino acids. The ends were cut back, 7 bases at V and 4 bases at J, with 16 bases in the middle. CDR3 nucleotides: TGTGCCATCAATCTTCAGAATTCCCCCTATGGCTACACCTTC. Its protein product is CAINLQNSPYGYTF.

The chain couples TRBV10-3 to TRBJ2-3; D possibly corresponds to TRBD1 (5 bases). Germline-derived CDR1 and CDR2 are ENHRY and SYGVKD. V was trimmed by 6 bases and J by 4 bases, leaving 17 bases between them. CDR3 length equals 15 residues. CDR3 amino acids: CAISELLGVADTQYF. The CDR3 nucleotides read TGTGCCATCAGCGAGCTCCTAGGGGTGGCAGATACGCAGTATTTT.

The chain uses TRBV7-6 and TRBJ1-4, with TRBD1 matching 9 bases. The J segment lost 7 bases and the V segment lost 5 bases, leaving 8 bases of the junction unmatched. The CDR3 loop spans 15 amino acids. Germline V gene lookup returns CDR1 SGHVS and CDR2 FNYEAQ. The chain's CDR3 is CASSKTGGTGEKLFF. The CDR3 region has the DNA TGTGCCAGCAGCAAAACAGGGGGCACGGGTGAAAAACTGTTTTTT.